This T cell receptor (beta chain) was obtained from a study of blood T cell repertoires in COVID-19. CDR1 and CDR2 from the germline V gene are SGHRS and YFSETQ. V lost 4 bases and J lost 4; bases outside the gene matches: 13. The CDR3 extends over 16 amino acids. Researchers sorted participants into cohorts using their self-reported clinical history. Recovered Cohort 3 donors showed two negative PCRs, clearance, or symptom resolution. In the authors' methods: Amplified reference gene primers provided the basis for estimating nucleated cell counts. TCRdb's table, derived via immunoSEQ multiplex PCR, lists solely in-frame clones and lacks some. The V and J calls and the clone size are those of that table, but D and trimming were determined from the DNA. The sample records 110,000 to 150,000 clones, around 80% being singletons.

The chain joins TRBV5-1 to TRBJ1-1; 7 bases map to TRBD1. The clonotype comes from a woman aged 45-65 years who had recovered from COVID-19. Specimen: PBMCs or T cells enriched from blood (not recorded which). The CDR3 here is CASSKLTGQEGTEAFF. The CDR3, as DNA: TGCGCCAGCAGCAAGCTGACCGGACAGGAGGGCACTGAAGCTTTCTTT.